These 12 T cell receptor beta chains were all obtained from the same sample, sequenced in a study of blood T cells in healthy people across ages (dated by TCRdb to 2014 to 2015). The method was 5' RACE. The data were produced on an Illumina HiSeq 2500. A second roughly 6 to 11 cycle PCR used a sample-barcoded 5' primer and a J-beta primer mix. TCRdb redid the processing of the public reads, applying fastp at Q25 and MiXCR, and retained in-frame beta chains. Each CDR3 protein appears once, grouped with its most common genes and DNA. Counted in this sample were fewer than 2,000,000 distinct CDR3 sequences; 34% of them appeared once. The top ten clones comprise approximately 10% of the sample. The material sequenced was blood. These receptors originate from a woman in her 30s in good health.

This clonotype was seen a few times. This chain connects TRBV7-3 to TRBJ2-3, with TRBD2 identical over 7 bases. CDR3 size: 15 residues. V trimming: 7 bases; J trimming: 3 bases; junction bases outside the gene matches: 10. The germline V gene has CDR1 SGHTA and CDR2 FQGTGA. The CDR3 loop reads CASTPSRERTDTQYF. CDR3 in DNA: TGTGCCAGCACTCCGTCGCGGGAGCGGACAGATACGCAGTATTTT.

With respect to this clonotype: A read error may account for a junction end that differs from germline. The rearrangement joins TRBV20-1 to TRBJ2-1; the match to TRBD1 covers 10 bases. The length of the CDR3 is 16 residues. CDR1 DFQATT and CDR2 SNEGSKA come from the germline V gene (reference sequence). This chain's CDR3 is CSTSFFWDRGYNEQFF. The DNA for the CDR3 is TGCAGTACTAGTTTTTTTTGGGACAGGGGCTACAATGAGCAGTTCTTC.

J is TRBJ2-5 and V is TRBV20-1, with D hard to call. Trimming took 6 bases from V and 3 from J, leaving 5 bases between them. CDR1 and CDR2 from the germline V gene are DFQATT and SNEGSKA (reference sequence). CDR3 length equals 10 residues. CDR3: CSATEETQYF. The CDR3 region has the DNA TGCAGTGCCACCGAAGAGACCCAGTACTTC.

This clonotype was detected a few times. The CDR3 spells CASTLESNSNQPQHF. The CDR3 DNA reads TGTGCCAGCACCCTGGAAAGCAATAGCAATCAGCCCCAGCATTTT. J is TRBJ1-5 and V is TRBV28, with no clear D. CDR1 is MDHEN, CDR2 SYDVKM, per germline. V was trimmed by 7 bases and J by 0 bases, leaving 13 bases between them. This CDR3 has 15 amino acids.

This clonotype was observed once. The J gene is TRBJ1-1, the V gene TRBV11-2; D gene unclear. Trimming stripped 3 bases from V and 1 base from J, with 6 bases between. This CDR3 region has 13 residues. CDR1 and CDR2 (germline): SGHAT, FQNNGV. The CDR3 loop is CASSFYGNTEAFF. CDR3 sequence (DNA): TGTGCCAGCAGCTTCTACGGGAACACTGAAGCTTTCTTT.

V is TRBV5-1 and J is TRBJ2-7, with 14 bases fitting TRBD2. With 4 bases clipped from V and 4 bases from J, the junction kept 4 bases outside the gene matches. Per the germline V gene, CDR1 is SGHRS and CDR2 is YFSETQ. The length of the CDR3 is 15 residues. The CDR3 coding sequence is TGCGCCAGCAGCGCGGGACTAGCGGGAGCATACGAGCAGTACTTC. Encoded protein: CASSAGLAGAYEQYF.

The chain recombines TRBV6-1 with TRBJ2-4; D is possibly TRBD1 (5 bases). The CDR3 sequence is 13 residues long. The V gene lost 5 bases and the J gene lost 13 bases, with 18 bases spanning the gap. The germline CDR1 and CDR2 sequences are MNHNS and SASEGT. Written as DNA, the CDR3 is TGTGCCAGCAGTAGAGACAGCTACAATGAGCAGTACTTC. Translated, it gives CASSRDSYNEQYF.

The J gene is TRBJ2-5, the V gene TRBV4-2; TRBD2 matches 8 bases. Germline assignment: CDR1 LGHNA and CDR2 YNFKEQ. V dropped 0 bases and J dropped 5; count of bases not matched to a gene: 8. The length of the CDR3 is 16 residues. The CDR3 region has the DNA TGTGCCAGCAGCCAAGACCCAGCGGGAGTTGAGGAGACCCAGTACTTC. Translated, it gives CASSQDPAGVEETQYF.

The chain carries TRBV10-2 and TRBJ2-7; D possibly corresponds to TRBD2 (5 bases). The CDR3 covers 14 residues. With 8 bases removed from V and 0 bases from J, the gap between germline ends came to 14 bases. Germline V gives CDR1 WSHSY, CDR2 SAAADI. The CDR3 sequence: CASREGPSSYEQYF. Written as DNA, the CDR3 is TGCGCCAGCCGGGAAGGGCCCAGCTCCTACGAGCAGTACTTC.

V gene TRBV7-2 combines with J gene TRBJ2-7; D might be TRBD1 (6 bases). The closer fit of TRBJ2-5 to the DNA end suggests the J call may be wrong. This CDR3 is 17 amino acids long. Germline V gene data show CDR1 as SGHTA and CDR2 as FQGNSA. DNA of the CDR3: TGTGCCAGCAGCTTACTAGGGGGATTCCGGACATCGGAGACCCAGTACTTC. Its protein is CASSLLGGFRTSETQYF.

The CDR3 DNA sequence: TGTGCCAGCAGTTACTCGCCCAGCACAGATACGCAGTATTTT. Its protein is CASSYSPSTDTQYF. This sequence joins TRBV6-5 and TRBJ2-3; D remains unclear. The CDR3 spans 14 residues. The ends were cut back, 0 bases at V and 0 bases at J, with 4 bases in the middle. Germline values: CDR1 MNHEY, CDR2 SVGAGI.

This clonotype was counted only a few times. The chain carries TRBV2 and TRBJ1-2; 7 nucleotides agree with TRBD1. V was pared by 10 bases and J by 5 bases, with 7 bases of the junction left unmatched. The CDR3 spans 12 residues. CDR1 SNHLY and CDR2 FYNNEI come from the germline V gene. CDR3 residues: CATRQGGYGYTF. The CDR3 nucleotides read TGTGCCACCAGACAGGGTGGGTATGGCTACACCTTC.